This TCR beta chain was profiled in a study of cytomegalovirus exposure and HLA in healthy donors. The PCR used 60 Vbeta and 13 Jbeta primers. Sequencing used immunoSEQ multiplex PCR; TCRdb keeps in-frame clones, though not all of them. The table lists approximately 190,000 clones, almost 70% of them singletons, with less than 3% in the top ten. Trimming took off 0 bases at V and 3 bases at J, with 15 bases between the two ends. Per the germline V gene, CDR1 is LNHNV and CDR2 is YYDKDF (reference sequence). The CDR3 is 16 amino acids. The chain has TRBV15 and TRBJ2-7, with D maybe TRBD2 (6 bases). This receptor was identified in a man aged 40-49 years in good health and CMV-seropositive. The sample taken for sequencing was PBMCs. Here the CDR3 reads CATSRDRRGAYYEQYF. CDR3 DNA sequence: TGTGCCACCAGCAGAGATCGGCGGGGAGCATACTACGAGCAGTACTTC.